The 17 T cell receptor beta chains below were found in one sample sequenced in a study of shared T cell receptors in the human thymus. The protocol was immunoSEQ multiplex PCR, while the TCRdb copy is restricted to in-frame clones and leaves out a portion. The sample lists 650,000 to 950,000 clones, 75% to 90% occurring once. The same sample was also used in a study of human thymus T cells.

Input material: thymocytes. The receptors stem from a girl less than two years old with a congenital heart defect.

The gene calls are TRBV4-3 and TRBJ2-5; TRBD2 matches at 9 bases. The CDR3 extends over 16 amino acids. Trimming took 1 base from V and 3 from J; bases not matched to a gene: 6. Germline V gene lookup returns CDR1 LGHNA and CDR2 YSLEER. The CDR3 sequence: CASSQVMPSGEETQYF. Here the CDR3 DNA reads TGCGCCAGCAGCCAAGTCATGCCTAGCGGGGAAGAGACCCAGTACTTC.

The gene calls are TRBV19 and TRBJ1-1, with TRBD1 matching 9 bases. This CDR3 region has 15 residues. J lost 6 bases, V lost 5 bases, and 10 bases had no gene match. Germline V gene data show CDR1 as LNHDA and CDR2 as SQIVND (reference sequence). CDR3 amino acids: CASSRDRELSPEAFF. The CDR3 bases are TGTGCCAGTAGTCGGGACAGGGAGTTGTCTCCTGAAGCTTTCTTT.

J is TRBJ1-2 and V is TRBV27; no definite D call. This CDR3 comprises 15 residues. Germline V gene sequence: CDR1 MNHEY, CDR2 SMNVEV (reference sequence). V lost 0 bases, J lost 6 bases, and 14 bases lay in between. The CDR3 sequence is CASSLSHPFTNGYTF. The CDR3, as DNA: TGTGCCAGCAGTTTATCCCATCCCTTCACAAATGGCTACACCTTC.

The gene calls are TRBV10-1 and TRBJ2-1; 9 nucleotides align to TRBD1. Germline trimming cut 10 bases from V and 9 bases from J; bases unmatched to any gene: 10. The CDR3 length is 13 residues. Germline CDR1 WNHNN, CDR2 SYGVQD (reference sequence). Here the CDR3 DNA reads TGCGCCATCCTTCGGGACAGGGCCAGTGAGCAGTTCTTC. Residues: CAILRDRASEQFF.

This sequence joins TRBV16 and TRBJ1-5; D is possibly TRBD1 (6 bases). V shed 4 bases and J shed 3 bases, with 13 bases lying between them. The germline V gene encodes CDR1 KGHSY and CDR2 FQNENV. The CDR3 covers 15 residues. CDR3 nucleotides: TGTGCCAGCAGCCCAAAACAGGGTTACAATCAGCCCCAGCATTTT. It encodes CASSPKQGYNQPQHF.

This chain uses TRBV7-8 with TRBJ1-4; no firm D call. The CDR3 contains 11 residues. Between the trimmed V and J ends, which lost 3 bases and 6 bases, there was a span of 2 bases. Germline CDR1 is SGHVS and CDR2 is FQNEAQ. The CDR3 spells CASSFDEKLFF. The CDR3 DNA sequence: TGTGCCAGCAGCTTCGATGAAAAACTGTTTTTT.

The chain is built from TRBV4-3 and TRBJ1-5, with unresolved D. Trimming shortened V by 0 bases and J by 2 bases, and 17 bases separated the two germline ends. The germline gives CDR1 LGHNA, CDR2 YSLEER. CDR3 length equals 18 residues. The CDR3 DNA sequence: TGCGCCAGCAGCCAAGAGGTGGAGGACCTAAGCGGCAATCAGCCCCAGCATTTT. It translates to CASSQEVEDLSGNQPQHF.

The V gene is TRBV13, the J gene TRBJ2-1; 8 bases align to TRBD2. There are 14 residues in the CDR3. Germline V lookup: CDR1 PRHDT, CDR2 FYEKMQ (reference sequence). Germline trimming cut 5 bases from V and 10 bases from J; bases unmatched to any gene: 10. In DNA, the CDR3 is TGTGCCAGCAGCCCCCGGACTGCGGGGGGCGAGCAGTTCTTC. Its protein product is CASSPRTAGGEQFF.

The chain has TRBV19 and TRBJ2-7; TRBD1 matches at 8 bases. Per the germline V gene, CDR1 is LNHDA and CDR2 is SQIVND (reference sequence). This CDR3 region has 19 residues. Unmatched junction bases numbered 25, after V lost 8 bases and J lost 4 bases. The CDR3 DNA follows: TGTGCCAGTTCGAACAGTAAACTTCACACGGACAGGGACGCGTACGAGCAGTACTTC. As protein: CASSNSKLHTDRDAYEQYF.

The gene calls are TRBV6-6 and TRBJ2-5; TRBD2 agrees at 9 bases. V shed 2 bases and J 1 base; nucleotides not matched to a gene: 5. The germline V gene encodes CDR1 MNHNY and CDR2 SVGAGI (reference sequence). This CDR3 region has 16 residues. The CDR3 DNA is TGTGCCAGCAGTTACCCCAGCGGGGGGATCCAAGAGACCCAGTACTTC. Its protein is CASSYPSGGIQETQYF.

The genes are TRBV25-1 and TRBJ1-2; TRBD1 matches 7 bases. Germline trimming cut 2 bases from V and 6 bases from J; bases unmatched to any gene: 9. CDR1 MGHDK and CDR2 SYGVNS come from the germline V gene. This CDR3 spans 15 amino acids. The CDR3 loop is CASSEIPTGRDGYTF. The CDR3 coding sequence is TGTGCCAGCAGTGAAATACCGACAGGGCGCGATGGCTACACCTTC.

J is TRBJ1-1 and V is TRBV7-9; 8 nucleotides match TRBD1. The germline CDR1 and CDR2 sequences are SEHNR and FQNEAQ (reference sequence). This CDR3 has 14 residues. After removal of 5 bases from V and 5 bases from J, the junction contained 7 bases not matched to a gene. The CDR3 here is CASSPVYRGTEAFF. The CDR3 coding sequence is TGTGCCAGCAGCCCCGTCTACAGGGGGACTGAAGCTTTCTTT.

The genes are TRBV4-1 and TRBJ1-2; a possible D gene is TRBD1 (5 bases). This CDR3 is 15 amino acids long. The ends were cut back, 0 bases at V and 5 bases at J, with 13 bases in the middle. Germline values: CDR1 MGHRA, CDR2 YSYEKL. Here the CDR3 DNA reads TGCGCCAGCAGCCAAGACCTGACAGTGCGGTATGGCTACACCTTC. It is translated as CASSQDLTVRYGYTF.

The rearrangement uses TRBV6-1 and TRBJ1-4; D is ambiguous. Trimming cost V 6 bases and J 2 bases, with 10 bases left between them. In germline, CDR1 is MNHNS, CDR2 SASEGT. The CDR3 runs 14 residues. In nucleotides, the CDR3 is TGTGCCAGCAGCCCGGGAGGTACTAATGAAAAACTGTTTTTT. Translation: CASSPGGTNEKLFF.

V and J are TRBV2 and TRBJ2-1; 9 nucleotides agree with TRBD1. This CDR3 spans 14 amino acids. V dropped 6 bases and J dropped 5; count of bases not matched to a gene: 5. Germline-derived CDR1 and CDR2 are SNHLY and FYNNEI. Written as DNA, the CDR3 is TGTGCCAGCAGGCCGGACAGGGGCAACAATGAGCAGTTCTTC. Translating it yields CASRPDRGNNEQFF.

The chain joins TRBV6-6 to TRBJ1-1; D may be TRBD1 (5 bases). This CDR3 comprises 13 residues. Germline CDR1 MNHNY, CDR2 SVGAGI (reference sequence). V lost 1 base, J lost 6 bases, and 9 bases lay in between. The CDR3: CASSYLSGPEAFF. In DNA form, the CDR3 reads TGTGCCAGCAGTTACTTATCAGGGCCTGAAGCTTTCTTT.

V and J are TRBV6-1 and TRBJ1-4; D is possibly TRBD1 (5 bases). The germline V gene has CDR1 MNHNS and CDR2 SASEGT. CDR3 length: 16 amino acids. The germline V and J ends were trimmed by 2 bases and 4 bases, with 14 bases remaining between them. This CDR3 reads CASSEQGFSINEKLFF. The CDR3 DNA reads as TGTGCCAGCAGTGAACAGGGCTTCTCGATTAATGAAAAACTGTTTTTT.